This is a list of T cell receptor beta chains from one sample in a study of shared clonotypes between healthy human individuals. The table came from immunoSEQ multiplex PCR; TCRdb's copy has only in-frame clones and leaves some out. The sample includes around 2.1 million clones, almost 96% of them seen just once. Source material: naive CD4+ T cells sorted from blood. The receptors were gathered from a man between 18 and 29 years old in good health. CDR3s include the opening cysteine and the closing phenylalanine or tryptophan. A D gene is named only where the DNA matches it firmly. Where a row states a size, it is once, few, many or the class of an expanded clone; other rows omit it.

>TRBJ2-7|TRBD2|TRBV6-5|once
TGTGCCAGCAGTCGCCCGGGACTAGGCTCCTACGAGCAGTACTTC
CASSRPGLGSYEQYF
>TRBJ1-5|-|TRBV7-2|-
TGTGCCAGCAGCTTAGCAGGGGCCAATCAGCCCCAGCATTTT
CASSLAGANQPQHF
>TRBJ2-7|-|TRBV11-2|-
TGTGCCAGCAGCCTCGCTAGCGCCACCTACGAGCAGTACTTC
CASSLASATYEQYF
>TRBJ2-1|TRBD2|TRBV15|-
TGTGCCACCAGCACCCCCCAGGGGCTAGCGGGAGGTAATGAGCAGTTCTTC
CATSTPQGLAGGNEQFF
>TRBJ2-7|TRBD1|TRBV7-2|-
TGTGCCAGCAGCTCTAGACAGGGGGGATACGAGCAGTACTTC
CASSSRQGGYEQYF
>TRBJ1-4|TRBD1|TRBV29-1|-
TGCAGCGCGGACAGGGCCTGGAATGAAAAACTGTTTTTT
CSADRAWNEKLFF
>TRBJ1-1|TRBD1|TRBV2|-
TGTGCCAGCGGGGGACAGTTTATGAACACTGAAGCTTTCTTT
CASGGQFMNTEAFF
>TRBJ1-6|TRBD1|TRBV18|-
TGTGCCAGCTCACCTCTCCCGGACAGGCCGTCCTATAATTCACCCCTCCACTTT
CASSPLPDRPSYNSPLHF
>TRBJ1-6|-|TRBV6-1|few
TGTGCCAGCAGTGACATGAGGGGTAATAATTCACCCCTCCACTTT
CASSDMRGNNSPLHF
>TRBJ2-5|-|TRBV7-8|-
TGTGCCAGCAGCGCCGGAGGGGCCGGTGAGACCCAGTACTTC
CASSAGGAGETQYF
>TRBJ2-7|-|TRBV5-6|-
TGTGCCAGCAGCTTGGGGACAGCGCCCCGTACCTACGAGCAGTACTTC
CASSLGTAPRTYEQYF
>TRBJ1-2|-|TRBV27|-
TGTGCCAGCAGTTTAGTGGGGCAGGGAAAGATAGGCTATGGCTACACCTTC
CASSLVGQGKIGYGYTF
>TRBJ1-6|-|TRBV10-1|-
TGCGCCAGCAGTGAGTCGACAACTTCACCCCTCCACTTT
CASSESTTSPLHF
>TRBJ1-2|TRBD1|TRBV14|-
TGTGCCAGCAGCCAACACAGGGGGAAAGGGTACACCTTC
CASSQHRGKGYTF
>TRBJ2-7|TRBD2|TRBV6-6|-
TGTGCCAGCAGTTACCGGGAGCTAGCGGGGGAGCAGTACTTC
CASSYRELAGEQYF
>TRBJ1-2|TRBD1|TRBV28|-
TGTGCCAGCAGCCCCCATTCACAGGGACAGCACTATGGCTACACCTTC
CASSPHSQGQHYGYTF
>TRBJ2-3|-|TRBV4-1|-
TGCGCCAGCAGCGCATCAGGTGGGGGCGGGACGACAGATACGCAGTATTTT
CASSASGGGGTTDTQYF
>TRBJ2-7|-|TRBV6-1|-
TGTGCCAGCAGTCCAACCCAAGGCGCCTACGAGCAGTACTTC
CASSPTQGAYEQYF
>TRBJ1-4|-|TRBV10-3|-
TGTGCCACGACAGACAACCCTAATGAAAAACTGTTTTTT
CATTDNPNEKLFF
>TRBJ1-5|-|TRBV5-4|-
TGTGCCAGCAGTCTGGCCGGGGCAGGTCCCAATCAGCCCCAGCATTTT
CASSLAGAGPNQPQHF
>TRBJ1-1|-|TRBV6-5|-
TGTGCCAGCATAAGGGGTGGGTCGGCTATAGCTTTCTTT
CASIRGGSAIAFF
>TRBJ1-5|-|TRBV2|-
TGTGCCAGCAGTGGGGGTACGAGGGTTCAGCCCCAGCATTTT
CASSGGTRVQPQHF
>TRBJ2-7|TRBD2|TRBV19|-
TGTGCCAGTTCAATATCCGGGACTACCTACGAGCAGTACTTC
CASSISGTTYEQYF
>TRBJ2-3|TRBD2|TRBV7-8|-
TGTGCCAGCAGCTCCCAGGGGACTAGCGCCGATACGCAGTATTTT
CASSSQGTSADTQYF
>TRBJ2-5|-|TRBV7-3|once
TGTGCCAGCAGCTTACAGGGCGCGGGGGAGACCCAGTACTTC
CASSLQGAGETQYF
>TRBJ2-1|TRBD2|TRBV5-1|-
TGCGCCAGCAAGACCAGGCTAGCGGGGGGCGTTAAAGCCAATGAGCAGTTCTTC
CASKTRLAGGVKANEQFF
>TRBJ1-2|-|TRBV27|-
TGTGCCAGCAGCTCCCAGGTGGCGGCTGGCTACACCTTC
CASSSQVAAGYTF
>TRBJ2-3|-|TRBV11-2|-
TGTGCCAGCAGCTTCGGACTCACAGATACGCAGTATTTT
CASSFGLTDTQYF
>TRBJ1-6|-|TRBV6-6|-
TGTGCCAGCAGTTCACCGGGGGCCTCTAATTCACCCCTCCACTTT
CASSSPGASNSPLHF
>TRBJ2-7|-|TRBV5-1|-
TGCGCCAGCAGCTTGGTAGGTAATCGGGACTGGACCTACGAGCAGTACTTC
CASSLVGNRDWTYEQYF
>TRBJ2-7|-|TRBV7-9|once
TGTGCCAGCGGTGCGGGGCAGGACTCCTACGAGCAGTACTTC
CASGAGQDSYEQYF
>TRBJ2-1|TRBD1|TRBV5-1|few
TGCGCCAGCAGCTTGGAAGGGACAGGGTACAATGAGCAGTTCTTC
CASSLEGTGYNEQFF
>TRBJ2-2|-|TRBV10-3|-
TGTGCCATCAGTGACCAGGGTCCGAACACCGGGGAGCTGTTTTTT
CAISDQGPNTGELFF
>TRBJ2-7|TRBD1|TRBV6-5|-
TGTGCCAGCAGTTGGACAGGGGGTTCCTACGAGCAGTACTTC
CASSWTGGSYEQYF
>TRBJ2-1|-|TRBV11-2|-
TGTGCCAGCAGCTTAGGATACAATGAGCAGTTCTTC
CASSLGYNEQFF
>TRBJ2-2|-|TRBV5-1|-
TGCGCCAGCAGCTTGGAGCCCACAGGGATCCGGGAGCTGTTTTTT
CASSLEPTGIRELFF
>TRBJ1-2|-|TRBV2|once
TGTGCCAGCAGCGGGGGACAATCCAACTATGGCTACACCTTC
CASSGGQSNYGYTF
>TRBJ2-7|TRBD1|TRBV7-3|-
TGTGCCAGCAGCACAGGACAGGGGAGCTCCTACGAGCAGTACTTC
CASSTGQGSSYEQYF
>TRBJ1-2|-|TRBV29-1|-
TGCAGCGTTGAGGGGGCGGATGGCTACACCTTC
CSVEGADGYTF
>TRBJ1-2|-|TRBV5-1|-
TGCGCCAGCAGCTTGCCCTCTCCGGGGCAGGTCTATGGCTACACCTTC
CASSLPSPGQVYGYTF
>TRBJ2-7|-|TRBV28|-
TGTGCCAGCAGTTTTTACATGGCACCGTCGGGCGAGCAGTACTTC
CASSFYMAPSGEQYF
>TRBJ2-1|-|TRBV5-4|once
TGTGCCAGCAGCTTGGCCCCAGGGAGGAATGAGCAGTTCTTC
CASSLAPGRNEQFF
>TRBJ1-1|-|TRBV5-1|-
TGCGCCAGCAGCTTTGGACGAAGGAACACTGAAGCTTTCTTT
CASSFGRRNTEAFF
>TRBJ2-3|-|TRBV5-6|-
TGTGCCAGCAGCTTGGGACAGGTTCGAACAGATACGCAGTATTTT
CASSLGQVRTDTQYF
>TRBJ1-1|TRBD1|TRBV6-5|-
TGTGCCAGCAGAACGGGACAGGGGGCAAGAGCTTTCTTT
CASRTGQGARAFF
>TRBJ2-6|-|TRBV19|-
TGTGCCAGTAGTATTTTCTTCTCTGGGGCCAACGTCCTGACTTTC
CASSIFFSGANVLTF
>TRBJ2-7|TRBD1|TRBV5-4|few
TGTGCCAGCAGCTTGGGACAGGGGGACGAGCAGTACTTC
CASSLGQGDEQYF
>TRBJ1-1|TRBD1|TRBV4-1|-
TGCGCCAGCAGCCACGCGGGGGCACAGGGGGAAGCTTTCTTT
CASSHAGAQGEAFF
>TRBJ1-6|-|TRBV28|-
TGTGCCAGCAGGACAGGTTTAAAATCACCCCTCCACTTT
CASRTGLKSPLHF
>TRBJ2-7|-|TRBV28|-
TGTGCCAGCAGTTTTAGGGGCTCCTACGAGCAGTACTTC
CASSFRGSYEQYF
>TRBJ2-2|TRBD2|TRBV10-1|-
TGCGCCAGCAGTGAGTCGTCGGGGGGACGTGCCGGGGAGCTGTTTTTT
CASSESSGGRAGELFF